Reported below is one T cell receptor beta chain. The CDR3 runs 13 residues. V was cut by 7 bases and J by 6 bases, with 12 bases left in between. Per the germline V gene, CDR1 is LGHDT and CDR2 is YNNKEL (reference sequence). In the original workflow: Amplification of reference gene primers was used by the study to estimate nucleated cell counts. Clones were sequenced by immunoSEQ multiplex PCR, and TCRdb holds only the in-frame ones, with some missing. V and J calls and clone size follow that table, whereas D and trimming were derived from the DNA. The sample has over 90,000 clones; about 86% are singletons. This sample is drawn from a study of blood T cell repertoires in COVID-19.

Sequences were obtained from peripheral blood. The source of this sequence is a woman in her sixties in a cohort sampled during active or convalescent COVID-19. The rearrangement links TRBV3-1 (or the pseudogene TRBV3-2) to TRBJ2-2, with TRBD2 as a possible D gene (6 bases). The DNA of the CDR3 is TGTGCCAGCACCATGGGGGGTGCCGGGGAGCTGTTTTTT. Translating gives CASTMGGAGELFF.